This T cell receptor beta chain was profiled in a study of shared T cell receptors in the human thymus. Only in-frame clones appear in the TCRdb table, and some are missing; sequencing was by immunoSEQ multiplex PCR. The data contain under 450,000 clones, more than 85% of them seen just once; the ten biggest clones take up roughly 0.02%. The sequence came from a human donor. The specimen sequenced was thymocytes.

The CDR3, as DNA: TGTGCCAGCAGCTTGAGCGGGAGAATCAATGAGCAGTTCTTC. Residues: CASSLSGRINEQFF. The genes are TRBV5-6 and TRBJ2-1, with 8 bases fitting TRBD2. The CDR3 is 14 amino acids. The V and J ends lost 1 base and 6 bases, in that order; junction bases with no gene match: 3. Per germline, CDR1 SGHDT and CDR2 YYEEEE. Filled out from reference TRBV5-6 and TRBJ2-1, the complete variable domain reads DAGVTQSPTHLIKTRGQQVTLRCSPKSGHDTVSWYQQALGQGPQFIFQYYEEEERQRGNFPDRFSGHQFPNYSSELNVNALLLGDSALYLCASSLSGRINEQFFGPGTRLTVL.